This T cell receptor beta chain is from a study of cytomegalovirus exposure and HLA in healthy donors. Study at large: Early released data comprised about 85 million unique TCRs from HLA-typed donors.

Trimming took 4 bases from V and 5 from J; bases not matched to a gene: 6. Germline assignment: CDR1 MGHRA and CDR2 YSYEKL. The CDR3 consists of 15 residues. Regarding the study as a whole: Several of the most significant clusters appeared, in a later analysis, to be linked to common viral pathogens. TRBV6-2, TRBV6-3 and other indistinguishable V segments were excluded.

This clone was found once. Its antigen is still unknown. Primers included in the PCR were 60 Vbeta and 13 Jbeta primers. The repertoire was sequenced with immunoSEQ multiplex PCR; TCRdb's copy has only in-frame clones and lacks some. The sample lists tens of thousands of clones, around 72% occurring once. The receptor was derived from a woman between 35 and 50 years old in good health and CMV-seropositive. The chain combines TRBV4-1 with TRBJ2-2, with 8 bases aligning to TRBD2. Sequencing was done on a sample of PBMCs. The CDR3 here is CASSPTRGGTGELFF. Written as DNA, the CDR3 is TGCGCCAGCAGCCCTACTCGGGGGGGTACCGGGGAGCTGTTTTTT.